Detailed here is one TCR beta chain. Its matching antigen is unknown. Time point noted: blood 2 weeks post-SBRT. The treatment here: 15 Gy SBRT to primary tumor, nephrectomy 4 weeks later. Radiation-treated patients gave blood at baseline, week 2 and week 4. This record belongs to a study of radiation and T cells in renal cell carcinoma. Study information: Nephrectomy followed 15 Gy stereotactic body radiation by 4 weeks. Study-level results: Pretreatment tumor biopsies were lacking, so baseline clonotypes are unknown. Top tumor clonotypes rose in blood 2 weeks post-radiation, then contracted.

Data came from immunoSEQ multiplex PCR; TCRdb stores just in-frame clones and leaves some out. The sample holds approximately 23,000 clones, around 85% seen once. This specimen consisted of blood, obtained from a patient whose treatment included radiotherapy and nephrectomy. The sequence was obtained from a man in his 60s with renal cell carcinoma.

In nucleotides, the CDR3 is TGTGCCAGCAGTGAAGGGACAGCCTACGAGCAGTACTTC. This translates into CASSEGTAYEQYF. The chain couples TRBV2 to TRBJ2-7; possible D gene TRBD1, 6 bases. Germline V gene sequence: CDR1 SNHLY, CDR2 FYNNEI. This CDR3 is built from 13 residues. V lost 1 base to trimming and J lost 2 bases, with 6 bases between them.